These T cell receptor beta chains were read from a single sample in a study of blood T cell repertoires in COVID-19. The repertoire was sequenced with immunoSEQ multiplex PCR; TCRdb's copy has only in-frame clones and lacks some. The data show roughly 150,000 clones, with more than 75% seen just once and 2% to 2.5% held by the top ten. The sample consisted of peripheral blood. These receptors all stem from a man over 45 who had recovered from COVID-19. The CDR3 runs from the conserved cysteine through the conserved F or W. Each record gives: D gene, J gene, V gene, clone size, CDR3 DNA, CDR3 protein. A D gene is named only where the DNA matches it firmly. Not every row has a clone size; where given, it reads once, few, many or a size class.

NA,TRBJ1-2,TRBV3-1/TRBV3-2,NA,TGTGCCAGCAGCCAAGGAGACAGGCTCTATGGCTACACCTTC,CASSQGDRLYGYTF
TRBD1,TRBJ2-1,TRBV6-1,NA,TGTGCCAGCAGTGTTCGACAGGGGGCTTCCTACAATGAGCAGTTCTTC,CASSVRQGASYNEQFF
NA,TRBJ1-3,TRBV7-2,NA,TGTGCCAGCAGCCCCTCCTCAGCGGGGGCCGCTGGAAACACCATATATTTT,CASSPSSAGAAGNTIYF
TRBD1,TRBJ1-1,TRBV28,NA,TGTGCCAGCAGTTCCGGGACAGCTAACACTGAAGCTTTCTTT,CASSSGTANTEAFF
NA,TRBJ2-5,TRBV19,NA,TGTGCAACGCCTTCCGACAGGCAGACTCAAGAGACCCAGTACTTC,CATPSDRQTQETQYF
NA,TRBJ2-5,TRBV6-5,NA,TGTGCCAGCAGTTACCCTCCCCCGTACCAAGAGACCCAGTACTTC,CASSYPPPYQETQYF
NA,TRBJ2-6,TRBV4-1,once,TGCGCCAGCAGATCTCCGGGTCTCTCTGGGGCCAACGTCCTGACTTTC,CASRSPGLSGANVLTF
TRBD2,TRBJ2-1,TRBV4-2,NA,TGTGCCAGCAGCCAAAGAGCGGGGGGGGTTAATGAGCAGTTCTTC,CASSQRAGGVNEQFF
NA,TRBJ2-6,TRBV24-1,NA,TGTGCCACCAGTGATGGCCCGGGGATTCACTCTGGGGCCAACGTCCTGACTTTC,CATSDGPGIHSGANVLTF
TRBD1,TRBJ1-1,TRBV29-1,few,TGCAGCGCCGGGACAGGGAGCACTGAAGCTTTCTTT,CSAGTGSTEAFF
TRBD2,TRBJ2-1,TRBV29-1,NA,TGCAGCGTTGAAGCGGTCAGGACCCGTCTGCTAGCGGGAGACAATGAGCAGTTCTTC,CSVEAVRTRLLAGDNEQFF
NA,TRBJ2-7,TRBV6-2/TRBV6-3,NA,TGTGCCAGCAGTAGACAGTCCTACGAGCAGTACTTC,CASSRQSYEQYF
NA,TRBJ1-1,TRBV10-3,NA,TGTGCCATCAGTGAGTCCACAGCCTCGAAAGCTTTCTTT,CAISESTASKAFF
TRBD1,TRBJ1-5,TRBV6-6,NA,TGTGCCAGCAGTTACGAGGGGGCCCAGCCCCAGCATTTT,CASSYEGAQPQHF
NA,TRBJ2-3,TRBV27,NA,TGTGCCAGCACTCAGGGGGGAGACACAGATACGCAGTATTTT,CASTQGGDTDTQYF
NA,TRBJ1-4,TRBV12-3/TRBV12-4,NA,TGTGCCAGCAGCCGGGGGAAAGAAAAACTGTTTTTT,CASSRGKEKLFF
NA,TRBJ2-3,TRBV18,NA,TGTGCCAGCTCCCGCGGACATGGGGGGTCAGATACGCAGTATTTT,CASSRGHGGSDTQYF
TRBD1,TRBJ2-3,TRBV5-1,NA,TGCGCCAGCAGCCCTACGGACAGGGGGGCAGATACGCAGTATTTT,CASSPTDRGADTQYF
NA,TRBJ1-5,TRBV19,NA,TGTGCCAGTAGTATAGTGGCACAACCTAATCAGCCCCAGCATTTT,CASSIVAQPNQPQHF
NA,TRBJ1-6,TRBV6-5,NA,TGTGCCAGCAGTTACGAAGGCGGGGCCCCTGGTTCACCCCTCCACTTT,CASSYEGGAPGSPLHF
TRBD1,TRBJ2-3,TRBV6-2/TRBV6-3,NA,TGTGCCAGCAGTGAGGACAGGAGGCCCACAGATACGCAGTATTTT,CASSEDRRPTDTQYF
TRBD2,TRBJ2-1,TRBV7-2,few,TGTGCCAGCAGCCTCCGGTCGGGAGGAAATGAGCAGTTCTTC,CASSLRSGGNEQFF
TRBD1,TRBJ1-1,TRBV7-9,NA,TGTGCCAGCAGCTTAAAGGGGGCGGGTGAAGCTTTCTTT,CASSLKGAGEAFF
TRBD2,TRBJ2-1,TRBV11-2,once,TGTGCCAGCAGCCGACAGACTAGCGGGTTTTACAATGAGCAGTTCTTC,CASSRQTSGFYNEQFF
TRBD2,TRBJ2-5,TRBV9,NA,TGTGCCAGCAGCCCCGGGGGAGGGGAGACCCAGTACTTC,CASSPGGGETQYF
TRBD1,TRBJ2-6,TRBV29-1,NA,TGCAGCGTTAGTGGGCCCGGGACAGGGGAGTCTGGGGCCAACGTCCTGACTTTC,CSVSGPGTGESGANVLTF
TRBD2,TRBJ2-5,TRBV2,NA,TGTGCCAGCAGAGCTGTTGGGGCGGGAGAACAAGAGACCCAGTACTTC,CASRAVGAGEQETQYF
TRBD1,TRBJ1-1,TRBV6-5,NA,TGTGCCAGCAGAACAGGGGCCACTGAAGCTTTCTTT,CASRTGATEAFF
NA,TRBJ1-2,TRBV6-1,NA,TGTGCCAGCAGTGAACGGGATATACGCTACACCTTC,CASSERDIRYTF
TRBD1,TRBJ2-5,TRBV2,NA,TGTGCCAGCAGTGAAAACAGGGGCGGCGAGACCCAGTACTTC,CASSENRGGETQYF
TRBD1,TRBJ2-7,TRBV13,NA,TGTGCCAGCAGCTCACGACAGGGGCGCTCTACCGAGCAGTACTTC,CASSSRQGRSTEQYF
TRBD1,TRBJ2-7,TRBV15,NA,TGTGCCACCAGCAGACCCGGGACAGACTCCTACGAGCAGTACTTC,CATSRPGTDSYEQYF
TRBD1,TRBJ1-2,TRBV9,NA,TGTGCCAGCTTGACAGGGGGCAGCGGTGGCTACACCTTC,CASLTGGSGGYTF
NA,TRBJ1-1,TRBV18,NA,TGTGCCAGCTCACCTTTCGGACAGTTGAACACTGAAGCTTTCTTT,CASSPFGQLNTEAFF
TRBD1,TRBJ2-7,TRBV10-1,NA,TGCGCCAGCACCGATGGAGATCCCGGGACAGGGTCCCTGTACTTC,CASTDGDPGTGSLYF
NA,TRBJ1-3,TRBV10-3,NA,TGTGCCATCAGTGACCCCGCCAACTCTAACTCTGGAAACACCATATATTTT,CAISDPANSNSGNTIYF
TRBD1,TRBJ1-5,TRBV18,NA,TGTGCCAGCTCACCACCCGGGACAGGCTCTCTGGGCAATCAGCCCCAGCATTTT,CASSPPGTGSLGNQPQHF
NA,TRBJ2-2,TRBV7-2,NA,TGTGCCAGCAGCTTTGGGGGTCCGGGGGCCGGGGAGCTGTTTTTT,CASSFGGPGAGELFF
NA,TRBJ2-5,TRBV14,NA,TGTGCCAGCAGCCAAGAGTTCCGTCTATTACCCCAAGAGACCCAGTACTTC,CASSQEFRLLPQETQYF
TRBD1,TRBJ2-5,TRBV7-9,once,TGTGCCAGCAGCTTATTCCATCGGGACAGGGGGCGGGAAGAGACCCAGTACTTC,CASSLFHRDRGREETQYF
NA,TRBJ2-3,TRBV18,NA,TGTGCCAGCCCCCTGACAGATACGCAGTATTTT,CASPLTDTQYF
TRBD2,TRBJ2-7,TRBV7-2,NA,TGTGCCAGCAGCCGGGACTATCGCTACGAGCAGTACTTC,CASSRDYRYEQYF
TRBD2,TRBJ2-5,TRBV30,NA,TGTGCCTGGAGCGCGGGGGTGGAGACCCAGTACTTC,CAWSAGVETQYF
NA,TRBJ1-2,TRBV15,NA,TGTGCCACCAGCAGAGCCGGGACACAAACTAACTATGGCTACACCTTC,CATSRAGTQTNYGYTF
NA,TRBJ1-5,TRBV28,NA,TGTGCCAGCACCCCGCTGCGGAGCAATCAGCCCCAGCATTTT,CASTPLRSNQPQHF
NA,TRBJ2-3,TRBV9,NA,TGTGCCAGCAGCATCACGCACAGAGCAGAGGATACGCAGTATTTT,CASSITHRAEDTQYF
TRBD1,TRBJ1-3,TRBV5-5,NA,TGTGCCAGCAGCTGGAGGACAGGGGAGGGAAACACCATATATTTT,CASSWRTGEGNTIYF
NA,TRBJ2-7,TRBV28,NA,TGTGCCAGCAGGGGCTATCTTGGTACCTACGAGCAGTACTTC,CASRGYLGTYEQYF
NA,TRBJ1-1,TRBV6-5,NA,TGTGCCAGCAGTTATGAGGGGAACACTGAAGCTTTCTTT,CASSYEGNTEAFF